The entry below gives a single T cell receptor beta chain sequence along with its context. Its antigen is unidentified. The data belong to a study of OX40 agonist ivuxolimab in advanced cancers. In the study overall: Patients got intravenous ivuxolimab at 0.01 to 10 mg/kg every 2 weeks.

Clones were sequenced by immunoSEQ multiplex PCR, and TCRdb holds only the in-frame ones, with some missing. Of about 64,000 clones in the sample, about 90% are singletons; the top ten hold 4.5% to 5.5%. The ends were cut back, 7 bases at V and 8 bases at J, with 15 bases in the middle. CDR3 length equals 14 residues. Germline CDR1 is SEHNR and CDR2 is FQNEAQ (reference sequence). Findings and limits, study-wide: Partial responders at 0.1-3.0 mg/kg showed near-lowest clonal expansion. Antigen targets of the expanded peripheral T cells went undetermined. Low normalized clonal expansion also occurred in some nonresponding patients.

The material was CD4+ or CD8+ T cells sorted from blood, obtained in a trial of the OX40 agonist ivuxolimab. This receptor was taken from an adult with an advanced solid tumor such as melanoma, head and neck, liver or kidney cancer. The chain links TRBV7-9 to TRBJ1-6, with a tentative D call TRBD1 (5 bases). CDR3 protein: CASMGSGWHSPLHF. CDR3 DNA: TGTGCCAGCATGGGGTCAGGGTGGCATTCACCCCTCCACTTT.